This T cell receptor (beta chain) stems from a study of human T cells and chemical hapten exposure. Study summary: A 2 cm by 2 cm inner upper arm patch received 2% DPC for sensitization. Study conclusions and caveats: The study found expanded TCRs formed significantly more large CDR3 similarity clusters than controls.

This CDR3 spans 11 amino acids. Germline CDR1 is MNHNY and CDR2 is SVGAGI (reference sequence). The ends were cut back, 5 bases at V and 4 bases at J, with 6 bases in the middle. This clonotype was recorded many times. Its target is not known. Individual cDNA molecules in this library carried unique molecular identifiers. In the authors' workflow: Sample TCR totals centred on a median of around 92,000, ranging roughly 20,000 to 700,000. TCRdb redid the calling of the RACE reads with MiXCR, one entry per CDR3 protein. For this entry, the V and J calls and clone size follow TCRdb and not the study's own pipeline. The table has some 340,000 distinct CDR3 sequences, around 7% seen once. Time point of the sample: patch test 1, 2 weeks after DPC sensitization. Noted treatment: therapeutic diphenylcyclopropenone sensitization with weekly scalp DPC.

The sample in question was whole blood, obtained in connection with sensitization to the hapten diphenylcyclopropenone (DPC). This TCR was recovered from a young woman with alopecia areata. Some clones in this sample may be carry-over from other donors' samples. The V and J genes are TRBV6-6 and TRBJ2-7; no definite D call. The CDR3 protein is CASSPRYEQYF. As DNA, the CDR3 is TGTGCCAGCAGTCCGCGGTACGAGCAGTACTTC.